What follows is one TCR beta chain and its context. Its antigen is still unknown. The data are from a study of response to subunit inactivated influenza vaccine. Deletions cut 3 bases from V and 2 bases from J, with 13 bases between. Germline lookup yields CDR1 LGHNA and CDR2 YNFKEQ. The CDR3 totals 15 residues. TCRdb analysed the RT-PCR reads with MiXCR anew, one entry per CDR3 protein. Altogether about 540,000 distinct CDR3 sequences are present, approximately 22% being singletons, with the ten largest covering around 2.8%. Points from the study as a whole: There was a suggestion from the authors that each seasonal influenza vaccination recruits few new T cells.

Separately, the same data were catalogued under a study of T cells expressing NK-cell markers. That study adds: UMI-tagged 5'RACE template switching yielded the TCR beta cDNA. The authors derived TCR beta repertoires from sorted CD3+CD56+NKG2C+, CD3+CD56+NKG2C- and CD3+CD56-NKG2C+ T cells. Seven HCMV-seropositive donors and one seronegative donor made up the eight sequenced donors. Whether expanded NKG2C+ T cell clones were HCMV-specific remained unclear.

The source is a man aged 50 or older who received an inactivated influenza vaccine. The chain combines TRBV4-2 with TRBJ1-2; weak D call: TRBD1 (6 bases). The specimen comprised CD4+ T cells sorted from PBMCs, sampled approximately 12 days after vaccination. The CDR3 coding sequence is TGTGCCAGCAGCCAGGCCGGGACACAAAACTATGGCTACACCTTC. It yields the protein CASSQAGTQNYGYTF.